These 9 T cell receptor beta chains were sequenced from one sample in a study of metastatic and nonmetastatic thyroid tumors. Prior to thyroid surgery, none of the patients had received any treatment. TCRdb re-called clones via MiXCR from the PCR reads. The sample gives about 18,000 clones, 34% of which show up once; about a tenth is in the top ten. Sequenced: tumor tissue. Receptor source: a male donor with papillary thyroid cancer or a benign thyroid nodule (not recorded which). Some clones in this sample may be carry-over from other donors' samples.

This clone was detected a few times. The CDR3 here is CASNNRQGSQETQYF. The CDR3 DNA reads TGTGCCAGCAATAATCGACAGGGCAGCCAAGAGACCCAGTACTTC. The chain is built from TRBV2 and TRBJ2-5, with TRBD1 identical over 7 bases. V dropped 7 bases and J dropped 1; count of bases not matched to a gene: 9. Per the germline V gene, CDR1 is SNHLY and CDR2 is FYNNEI. CDR3 length: 15 residues.

This clone has a count of ten or more. The V gene is TRBV7-2, the J gene TRBJ2-1, with 13 bases fitting TRBD2. The CDR3 totals 17 residues. Germline values: CDR1 SGHTA, CDR2 FQGNSA. The ends lost 3 bases at V and 0 bases at J; junction bases unmatched: 2. The CDR3 region has the DNA TGTGCCAGCAGCTTGCGGACTAGCGGGAGCTCCTACAATGAGCAGTTCTTC. Its translation: CASSLRTSGSSYNEQFF.

V gene TRBV6-1 combines with J gene TRBJ1-5; D not resolved. This CDR3 has 13 amino acids. V lost 2 bases and J lost 10, with 12 bases in between. Germline CDR1 is MNHNS and CDR2 is SASEGT. CDR3 in DNA: TGTGCCAGCAGTGAAAAACCCCTTTATCCCCAGCATTTT. Translation: CASSEKPLYPQHF.

The chain carries TRBV29-1 and TRBJ2-3; TRBD1 aligns across 12 bases. The germline gives CDR1 SQVTM, CDR2 ANQGSEA. V lost 8 bases and J lost 4; bases outside the gene matches: 16. The CDR3 runs to 17 residues. The CDR3 nucleotides read TGCAGCTTTTGGTGTCCCTTGGGGACAGGGGGCGCAGATACGCAGTATTTT. This encodes CSFWCPLGTGGADTQYF.

This clone came up many times. V and J are TRBV7-9 and TRBJ1-1; D is possibly TRBD1 (6 bases). Germline-derived CDR1 and CDR2 are SEHNR and FQNEAQ (reference sequence). The CDR3 has 17 residues. V was shortened by 3 bases and J by 3 bases, with 20 bases between the two germline ends. CDR3 DNA: TGTGCCAGCAGCTTTTCCCAAATAGCGGGGGGCGACACTGAAGCTTTCTTT. This sequence encodes CASSFSQIAGGDTEAFF.

The chain links TRBV6-1 to TRBJ2-3; D possibly corresponds to TRBD2 (7 bases). V dropped 10 bases and J dropped 3 bases, with 17 bases sitting between them. The germline V gene has CDR1 MNHNS and CDR2 SASEGT. This CDR3 region has 14 residues. The CDR3 sequence: CANRRGGETDTQYF. CDR3 nucleotide sequence: TGTGCCAACCGTAGGGGGGGCGAGACAGATACGCAGTATTTT.

The rearrangement joins TRBV9 to TRBJ2-7; D might be TRBD1 (5 bases). V was trimmed by 2 bases and J by 3 bases, leaving 9 bases between them. The CDR3 has 13 residues. Germline V gene data show CDR1 as SGDLS and CDR2 as YYNGEE. The CDR3 loop is CASSVEQGYEQYF. The DNA of the CDR3 is TGTGCCAGCAGCGTGGAGCAGGGCTACGAGCAGTACTTC.

The table lists this clone with many counts. This rearrangement joins TRBV7-2 to TRBJ1-1; D is unresolved. Germline CDR1 SGHTA, CDR2 FQGNSA. The ends were cut back, 1 base at V and 0 bases at J, with 9 bases in the middle. The CDR3 is made up of 15 amino acids. CDR3 DNA: TGTGCCAGCAGCTTAGGCGGGAGATTGAACACTGAAGCTTTCTTT. It specifies CASSLGGRLNTEAFF. Full variable domain (remainder filled in from reference TRBV7-2 and TRBJ1-1): GAGVSQSPSNKVTEKGKDVELRCDPISGHTALYWYRQSLGQGLEFLIYFQGNSAPDKSGLPSDRFSAERTGGSVSTLTIQRTQQEDSAVYLCASSLGGRLNTEAFFGQGTRLTVV.

The chain combines TRBV5-1 with TRBJ2-7; D is possibly TRBD1 or TRBD2 (5 bases each). Germline CDR1 reads SGHRS; CDR2 reads YFSETQ. This CDR3 contains 17 residues. The CDR3 DNA reads as TGCGCCAGCAGCTTGGGAGGTTGGGACCCGGTTTCCTCCGAGCAGTACGTC. Translating it yields CASSLGGWDPVSSEQYV.